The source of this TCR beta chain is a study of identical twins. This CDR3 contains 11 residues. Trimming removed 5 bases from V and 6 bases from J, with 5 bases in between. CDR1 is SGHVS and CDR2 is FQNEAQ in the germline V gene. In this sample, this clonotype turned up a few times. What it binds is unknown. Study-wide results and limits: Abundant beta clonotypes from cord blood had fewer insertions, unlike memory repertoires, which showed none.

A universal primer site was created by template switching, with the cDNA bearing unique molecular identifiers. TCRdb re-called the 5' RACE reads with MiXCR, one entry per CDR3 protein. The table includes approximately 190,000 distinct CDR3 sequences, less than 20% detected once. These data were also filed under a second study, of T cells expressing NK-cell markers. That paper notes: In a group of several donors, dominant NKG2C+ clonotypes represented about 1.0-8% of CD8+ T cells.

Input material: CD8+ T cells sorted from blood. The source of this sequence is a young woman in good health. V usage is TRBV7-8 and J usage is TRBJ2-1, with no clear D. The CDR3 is CASSDANEQFF. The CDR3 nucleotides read TGTGCCAGCAGCGACGCCAATGAGCAGTTCTTC.